This is a list of T cell receptor beta chains from one sample in a study of regulatory T cells in long-lasting Graves disease. Each CDR3 protein gets one entry after TCRdb re-called the multiplex PCR reads with MiXCR. The table shows 400,000 to 500,000 distinct CDR3 sequences, with around 17% occurring only once. A further study also used this sample, focusing on T cells in Graves' hyperthyroidism and ophthalmopathy.

The material was peripheral blood mononuclear cells (PBMCs), obtained at new diagnosis, from a patient treated with antithyroid drugs. The receptor source for this set is a woman under 40 with Graves disease. Both conserved end residues are part of each CDR3. Fields, in order: D gene, clone size, V gene, J gene, CDR3 protein, CDR3 DNA. A D gene is named only where the DNA matches it firmly. Not every row has a clone size; where given, it reads once, few, many or a size class.

>.|.|TRBV20-1|TRBJ1-1
CSARVTEASF
TGCAGTGCTAGAGTCACTGAAGCTTCCTTT
>TRBD1|many|TRBV9|TRBJ1-5
CASSVDGTGNQPQHF
TGTGCCAGCAGCGTAGATGGGACAGGGAATCAGCCCCAGCATTTT
>TRBD2|few|TRBV29-1|TRBJ2-1
CSVSRVAGPYNEQFF
TGCAGCGTTTCGAGAGTAGCGGGCCCCTACAATGAGCAGTTCTTC
>TRBD1|few|TRBV20-1|TRBJ2-2
CSAETGLHTGELFF
TGCAGTGCGGAGACAGGGCTTCACACCGGGGAGCTGTTTTTT
>TRBD2|.|TRBV7-9|TRBJ2-1
CASSIARTSGTAEQFF
TGTGCCAGCAGCATTGCTCGGACTAGCGGGACGGCTGAGCAGTTCTTC
>.|many|TRBV11-2|TRBJ2-5
CASSFAEETQYF
TGTGCCAGCAGCTTTGCCGAAGAGACCCAGTACTTC
>.|many|TRBV2|TRBJ1-1
CASIEGLSEAFF
TGTGCCAGCATTGAGGGGTTATCTGAAGCTTTCTTT
>.|.|TRBV19|TRBJ2-7
CASSILPAREQYF
TGTGCCAGTAGTATCCTCCCTGCGCGCGAGCAGTACTTC
>TRBD2|.|TRBV11-2|TRBJ2-5
CASSSGLAALISQETQYF
TGTGCCAGCAGCTCCGGACTAGCGGCATTGATTTCCCAAGAGACCCAGTACTTC
>.|many|TRBV7-2|TRBJ2-7
CASKIHRDSYEQYF
TGTGCCAGCAAGATTCACCGGGACTCCTACGAGCAGTACTTC
>.|many|TRBV12-3/TRBV12-4|TRBJ1-5
CASSHSRHSNQPQHF
TGTGCCAGCAGCCATAGTCGGCATAGCAATCAGCCCCAGCATTTT
>.|.|TRBV29-1|TRBJ2-1
CSGRDNEQFF
TGCAGCGGACGCGATAATGAGCAGTTCTTC
>.|many|TRBV7-7|TRBJ2-1
CASSLQPHSYNEQFF
TGTGCTAGCAGCTTGCAGCCCCATTCCTACAATGAGCAGTTCTTC
>.|.|TRBV5-1|TRBJ2-3
CASSLEGRLPSPDTQYF
TGCGCCAGCAGCTTGGAAGGACGACTCCCGTCTCCAGATACGCAGTATTTT
>TRBD2|.|TRBV20-1|TRBJ2-3
CSLAPTGGQEDTQYF
TGCAGTCTAGCCCCAACGGGAGGGCAGGAGGATACGCAGTATTTT
>.|few|TRBV7-9|TRBJ2-7
CASSSLDGRSYF
TGTGCCAGCAGCTCGTTGGACGGGCGCTCGTACTTC
>.|.|TRBV20-1|TRBJ1-1
CSANTGGDTEVFF
TGCAGTGCTAACACAGGTGGGGACACTGAAGTTTTCTTT
>TRBD2|many|TRBV10-3|TRBJ2-1
CAINSAGASNEQFF
TGTGCCATCAATTCCGCGGGAGCTAGCAATGAGCAGTTCTTC